A single sample gave rise to the 25 T cell receptor beta chains below, sequenced in a study of cytomegalovirus exposure and HLA in healthy donors. The PCR had 60 Vbeta and 13 Jbeta primers. Libraries were prepared by immunoSEQ multiplex PCR; TCRdb keeps only in-frame clonotypes and omits some of them. This listing includes 150,000 to 200,000 clones. Sequencing was done on a sample of PBMCs. The receptors stem from a man aged 25-45 years in good health and CMV-seronegative.

J is TRBJ2-1 and V is TRBV5-4, with TRBD2 identical over 16 bases. The CDR3 loop spans 14 amino acids. CDR1 and CDR2 (germline): SGHNT, YYREEE (reference sequence). The trim removed 4 bases at V and 10 bases at J, leaving 2 bases unmatched. The CDR3 here is CASSPGLAGGEQFF. As DNA, the CDR3 is TGTGCCAGCAGCCCGGGACTAGCGGGAGGGGAGCAGTTCTTC.

J is TRBJ2-1 and V is TRBV6-1; a weak D match, TRBD2 (5 bases). The germline CDR1 and CDR2 sequences are MNHNS and SASEGT. Trimming left V 4 bases short and J 2 bases short, with 12 bases between. There are 15 residues in the CDR3. CDR3 amino acids: CASSGGSVTYNEQFF. The CDR3 coding sequence is TGTGCCAGCAGTGGCGGTAGCGTCACCTACAATGAGCAGTTCTTC.

The chain uses TRBV2 and TRBJ1-1; weak D call: TRBD1 (5 bases). The germline gives CDR1 SNHLY, CDR2 FYNNEI. The CDR3 is 13 residues long. Trimming removed 7 bases at V and 6 bases at J, with 15 bases between. As DNA, the CDR3 is TGTGCCAGCACCACAATAGGAGGGGCTGAAGCTTTCTTT. Its translation: CASTTIGGAEAFF.

J is TRBJ1-1 and V is TRBV7-3; possibly TRBD1 for D (6 bases). The length of the CDR3 is 13 residues. The germline V and J ends were trimmed by 6 bases and 1 base, with 9 bases remaining between them. Germline CDR1 reads SGHTA; CDR2 reads FQGTGA. Here the CDR3 reads CASSRQANTEAFF. The CDR3 DNA follows: TGTGCCAGCAGTAGACAGGCGAACACTGAAGCTTTCTTT.

In DNA form, the CDR3 reads TGCGCCAGCAGCTTGGGGCCAGGGAAGTACAATGAGCAGTTCTTC. This encodes CASSLGPGKYNEQFF. V gene TRBV5-1 combines with J gene TRBJ2-1; weak D call: TRBD1 (5 bases). Germline V gene lookup returns CDR1 SGHRS and CDR2 YFSETQ. V was clipped by 0 bases and J by 4 bases, with 11 bases between them. The CDR3 is 15 amino acids.

This chain links TRBV4-1 with TRBJ2-3, with D possibly being TRBD1 (6 bases). CDR1 and CDR2 (germline): MGHRA, YSYEKL. V dropped 3 bases and J dropped 2 bases, with 15 bases sitting between them. The CDR3 extends over 16 amino acids. The CDR3, as DNA: TGCGCCAGCAGCCAGCTCATTAGGACAGTCACAGATACGCAGTATTTT. It is translated as CASSQLIRTVTDTQYF.

Concerning this clone: Compared with germline, one end of the junction differs, possibly owing to a read error. CDR3 coding DNA: TGTGCCAGCAGCGAAAACCCACTAGCGGGGGGCCCGGACTTC. It is translated as CASSENPLAGGPDF. J is TRBJ2-7 and V is TRBV2; 12 positions match TRBD2. CDR1 is SNHLY, CDR2 FYNNEI, per germline. This CDR3 spans 14 amino acids.

The chain carries TRBV6-5 and TRBJ2-5; TRBD2 is a possible D gene (5 bases). The J call may not be correct, given that the DNA end is closer to TRBJ2-7. The CDR3 consists of 16 residues. CDR1 and CDR2 (germline): MNHEY, SVGAGI. DNA of the CDR3: TGTGCCAGCAGTTACTCGGATCGAGGCCCCAGCGGCGAGCAGTACTTC. This gives the protein CASSYSDRGPSGEQYF.

CDR3 sequence reads: CASSLVPGVGSGELFF. The CDR3 DNA sequence: TGTGCCAGCAGCTTAGTGCCCGGGGTGGGATCCGGGGAGCTGTTTTTT. V usage is TRBV7-2 and J usage is TRBJ2-2, with D tentatively TRBD2 (5 bases). The CDR3 has 16 residues. The V and J ends lost 1 base and 6 bases respectively, with 15 bases between them. Per germline, CDR1 SGHTA and CDR2 FQGNSA. Variable domain in full (rest from reference TRBV7-2 and TRBJ2-2): GAGVSQSPSNKVTEKGKDVELRCDPISGHTALYWYRQSLGQGLEFLIYFQGNSAPDKSGLPSDRFSAERTGGSVSTLTIQRTQQEDSAVYLCASSLVPGVGSGELFFGEGSRLTVL.

The genes are TRBV29-1 and TRBJ1-2, with 8 bases that match TRBD1. The CDR3 spans 15 residues. Per germline, CDR1 SQVTM and CDR2 ANQGSEA. Unmatched junction bases numbered 14, after V lost 6 bases and J lost 5 bases. This chain's CDR3 is CSVQGAAPDWYGYTF. As DNA, the CDR3 is TGCAGCGTCCAGGGGGCCGCCCCTGACTGGTATGGCTACACCTTC. Complete variable domain (other parts from reference TRBV29-1 and TRBJ1-2): SAVISQKPSRDICQRGTSLTIQCQVDSQVTMMFWYRQQPGQSLTLIATANQGSEATYESGFVIDKFPISRPNLTFSTLTVSNMSPEDSSIYLCSVQGAAPDWYGYTFGSGTRLTVV.

The chain joins TRBV30 to TRBJ2-7; 7 bases are shared with TRBD1. The V gene's germline CDR1 is GTSNPN and CDR2 SVGIG (reference sequence). This CDR3 spans 12 amino acids. J gave up 4 bases and V 3 bases, and 3 bases lay outside the gene matches. The CDR3: CAWRDRFYEQYF. The CDR3 DNA reads as TGTGCCTGGAGGGACAGGTTTTACGAGCAGTACTTC.

The chain combines TRBV30 with TRBJ2-7, with D possibly matching TRBD1 (8 bases). This CDR3 has 13 residues. Trimming took 2 bases from V and 6 from J, leaving 14 bases between them. CDR1 GTSNPN and CDR2 SVGIG come from the germline V gene (reference sequence). In DNA form, the CDR3 reads TGTGCCTGGAGTCCGACAGGGGAGGGCGAGCAGTACTTC. Translating it yields CAWSPTGEGEQYF. The full variable domain, in which reference TRBV30 and TRBJ2-7 provide the parts outside the CDR3, is SQTIHQWPATLVQPVGSPLSLECTVEGTSNPNLYWYRQAAGRGLQLLFYSVGIGQISSEVPQNLSASRPQDRQFILSSKKLLLSDSGFYLCAWSPTGEGEQYFGPGTRLTVT.

This chain links TRBV5-4 with TRBJ2-1; 8 bases agree with TRBD1. The germline gives CDR1 SGHNT, CDR2 YYREEE (reference sequence). The CDR3 runs 16 residues. With V trimmed by 0 bases and J by 5 bases, 7 bases remained unmatched. CDR3 loop: CASSLAGTGPHNEQFF. The CDR3 bases are TGTGCCAGCAGCTTGGCCGGGACAGGACCCCACAATGAGCAGTTCTTC.

This chain joins TRBV5-4 and TRBJ1-2; D remains ambiguous. The CDR3 loop spans 14 amino acids. Trimming removed 1 base from V and 2 bases from J, with 9 bases in between. Germline lookup yields CDR1 SGHNT and CDR2 YYREEE (reference sequence). The CDR3 DNA follows: TGTGCCAGCAGCTTGAAAACGGGAAACTATGGCTACACCTTC. It codes for CASSLKTGNYGYTF.

The chain uses TRBV5-4 and TRBJ2-3; tentative D call: TRBD1 (6 bases). Trimming took 2 bases from V and 0 from J, leaving 13 bases between them. The CDR3 runs to 16 residues. CDR1 is SGHNT and CDR2 is YYREEE in the germline V gene (reference sequence). DNA for the CDR3: TGTGCCAGCAGCTTAGGACAGTCTTCTAGCACAGATACGCAGTATTTT. It is translated as CASSLGQSSSTDTQYF. The full variable domain, completed using reference TRBV5-4 and TRBJ2-3, is ETGVTQSPTHLIKTRGQQVTLRCSSQSGHNTVSWYQQALGQGPQFIFQYYREEENGRGNFPPRFSGLQFPNYSSELNVNALELDDSALYLCASSLGQSSSTDTQYFGPGTRLTVL.

The chain links TRBV10-3 to TRBJ1-3, with 8 positions matching TRBD1. Germline V gene sequence: CDR1 ENHRY, CDR2 SYGVKD. The CDR3 loop spans 18 amino acids. V lost 4 bases and J lost 0; bases outside the gene matches: 11. CDR3 loop: CAISGRKTGASSGNTIYF. The CDR3 DNA sequence: TGTGCCATCAGTGGAAGAAAGACAGGGGCGAGCTCTGGAAACACCATATATTTT.

The J gene is TRBJ2-5, the V gene TRBV7-6, with D perhaps matching TRBD1 (5 bases). The CDR3 consists of 17 residues. The V gene's germline CDR1 is SGHVS and CDR2 FNYEAQ. V dropped 0 bases and J dropped 4 bases, with 18 bases sitting between them. CDR3 region: CASSLAQGIGKGETQYF. CDR3 coding DNA: TGTGCCAGCAGCTTAGCGCAGGGTATTGGGAAGGGAGAGACCCAGTACTTC.

The chain recombines TRBV7-6 with TRBJ2-7, with a possible D match to TRBD2 (6 bases). The V gene's germline CDR1 is SGHVS and CDR2 FNYEAQ. The CDR3 spans 14 residues. V was pared by 0 bases and J by 5 bases, with 11 bases between. In nucleotides, the CDR3 is TGTGCCAGCAGCTTAGCTTCGGCGGGGAACGAGCAGTACTTC. Residues: CASSLASAGNEQYF.

The chain carries TRBV7-9 and TRBJ1-1; 8 nucleotides line up with TRBD1. There are 14 residues in the CDR3. CDR1 is SEHNR, CDR2 FQNEAQ, per germline (reference sequence). Unmatched junction bases numbered 5, after V lost 3 bases and J lost 5 bases. The CDR3 nucleotides read TGTGCCAGCAGCTTTGGACAGGGAAGGACTGAAGCTTTCTTT. This gives the protein CASSFGQGRTEAFF.

This chain uses TRBV27 with TRBJ1-1, with 7 bases matching TRBD1. The CDR3 is 17 residues long. From germline, CDR1 is MNHEY and CDR2 SMNVEV (reference sequence). J lost 1 base, V lost 2 bases, and 10 bases had no gene match. The DNA of the CDR3 is TGTGCCAGCAGTTTACATACAACAGGGGCCGCGAACACTGAAGCTTTCTTT. Amino acid sequence: CASSLHTTGAANTEAFF.

The chain carries TRBV29-1 and TRBJ2-3, with a weak D call TRBD1 (5 bases). The CDR3 has 14 residues. Germline CDR1 reads SQVTM; CDR2 reads ANQGSEA. V was clipped by 5 bases and J by 1 base, with 13 bases between them. CDR3 in amino acids: CSVRQPLRTDTQYF. The CDR3, as DNA: TGCAGCGTTAGACAGCCTCTTCGCACAGATACGCAGTATTTT.

The V call is TRBV28, the J call TRBJ1-5, with 7 bases identical to TRBD1. The germline V gene has CDR1 MDHEN and CDR2 SYDVKM. Trimming at V came to 6 bases and at J to 7 bases, leaving 6 bases not matched to a gene. CDR3 length: 13 residues. The CDR3 region has the DNA TGTGCCAGCAGCCGCGACAGGGAACAGCCCCAGCATTTT. Its protein product is CASSRDREQPQHF.

The genes are TRBV6-4 and TRBJ2-7, with TRBD2 as a possible D gene (6 bases). The CDR3 has 15 amino acids. Per germline, CDR1 MRHNA and CDR2 SNTAGT. V lost 5 bases, J lost 2 bases, and 16 bases lay in between. The chain's CDR3 is CASSSLEEGPYEQYF. The CDR3 region has the DNA TGTGCCAGCAGTTCCCTCGAGGAGGGACCCTACGAGCAGTACTTC.

The chain links TRBV19 to TRBJ1-5, with D possibly being TRBD1 (5 bases). CDR1 is LNHDA and CDR2 is SQIVND in the germline V gene (reference sequence). The CDR3 has 18 amino acids. V was cut by 4 bases and J by 0 bases, with 19 bases left in between. The CDR3 region is CASSTSPGTRGSNQPQHF. CDR3 nucleotides: TGTGCCAGTAGTACTTCGCCCGGGACTCGGGGTAGCAATCAGCCCCAGCATTTT.

This sequence joins TRBV7-8 and TRBJ1-5; 7 bases match TRBD1. The length of the CDR3 is 14 residues. Trimming removed 5 bases from V and 0 bases from J; junction bases left unmatched: 1. Germline-derived CDR1 and CDR2 are SGHVS and FQNEAQ. CDR3 residues: CASSGTDSNQPQHF. In DNA, the CDR3 is TGTGCCAGCAGCGGGACAGATAGCAATCAGCCCCAGCATTTT.